This T cell receptor beta chain was retrieved from a study of T cell repertoires in cytomegalovirus infection. For the study at large: CMV epitopes in the study were HLA-C-restricted (recently identified) and HLA-B-restricted (well studied). Public TCR beta signatures were indicative of both CMV infection and a matching HLA type. The study, taken as a whole, reports: The study found HLA-C-restricted CMV-specific TCR beta clonotypes dominating the ex vivo response. People with CMV and the relevant HLA were identified by cumulative public TCR beta family frequency.

Unmatched junction bases numbered 12, after V lost 5 bases and J lost 4 bases. Germline CDR1 and CDR2: LNHDA and SQIVND (reference sequence). The CDR3 is made up of 16 amino acids. Worth noting for this clonotype: Its antigen is undetermined.

Using its own MiXCR run on the reads, TCRdb lists one record per CDR3 protein. The data hold hundreds of thousands of distinct CDR3 sequences, with more than 30% observed a single time. Sequencing was performed on cultured PBMCs, taken from culture after CMV antigen stimulation. This sequence joins TRBV19 and TRBJ2-5; 8 bases are shared with TRBD2. The sequence derives from a human donor in good health (CMV status not recorded). Some clones in this sample may be carry-over from other donors' samples. This CDR3 is CASSRRPGGFGETQYF. CDR3 DNA sequence: TGTGCCAGTAGTCGAAGACCGGGGGGGTTTGGAGAGACCCAGTACTTC.